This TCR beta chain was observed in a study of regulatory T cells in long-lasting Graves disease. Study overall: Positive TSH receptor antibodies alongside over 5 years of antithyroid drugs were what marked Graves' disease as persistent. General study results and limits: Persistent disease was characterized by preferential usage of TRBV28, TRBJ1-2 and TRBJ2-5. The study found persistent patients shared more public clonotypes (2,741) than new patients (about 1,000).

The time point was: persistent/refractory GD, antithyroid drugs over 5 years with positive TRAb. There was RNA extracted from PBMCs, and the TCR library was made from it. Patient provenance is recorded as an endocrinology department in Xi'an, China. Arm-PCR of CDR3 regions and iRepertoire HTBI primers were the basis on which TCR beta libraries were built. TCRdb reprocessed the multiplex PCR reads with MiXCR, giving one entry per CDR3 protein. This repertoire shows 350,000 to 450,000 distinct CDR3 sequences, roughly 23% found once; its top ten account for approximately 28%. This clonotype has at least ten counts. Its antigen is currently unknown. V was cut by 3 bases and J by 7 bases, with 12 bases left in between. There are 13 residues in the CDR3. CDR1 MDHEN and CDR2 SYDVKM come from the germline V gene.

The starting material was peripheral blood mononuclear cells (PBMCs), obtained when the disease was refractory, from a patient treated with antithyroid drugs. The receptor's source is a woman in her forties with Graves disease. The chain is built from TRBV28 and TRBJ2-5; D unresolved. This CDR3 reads CASSFKVVGTQYF. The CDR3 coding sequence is TGTGCCAGCAGTTTCAAAGTGGTGGGGACCCAGTACTTC.